This is a list of T cell receptor beta chains from one sample in a study of cytomegalovirus exposure and HLA in healthy donors. This table comes from immunoSEQ multiplex PCR, and its TCRdb copy is limited to in-frame clones, with some not included. The sample carries 150,000 or so clones, about 80% recorded once. The sequencing input was PBMCs. These TCRs come from a woman between 35 and 50 years old in good health and CMV-seronegative. The CDR3 runs from the conserved cysteine through the conserved F or W. Fields, in order: D gene, V gene, clone size, CDR3 length, J gene, CDR3 DNA, CDR3 protein. The D gene is left open where the match is weak. Clone size is not always given. Where it is, it says once, few, many or a class for expanded clones.

D gene: -
V gene: TRBV7-8
clone size: -
CDR3 length: 17
J gene: TRBJ2-2
CDR3 DNA: TGTGCCAGCAGCTCATTCGTCCCCCAGGGTTACACCGGGGAGCTGTTTTTT
CDR3 protein: CASSSFVPQGYTGELFF

D gene: -
V gene: TRBV14
clone size: -
CDR3 length: 12
J gene: TRBJ2-2
CDR3 DNA: TGTGCCAGCAGCTCTAACACCGGGGAGCTGTTTTTT
CDR3 protein: CASSSNTGELFF

D gene: -
V gene: TRBV5-5
clone size: -
CDR3 length: 13
J gene: TRBJ2-2
CDR3 DNA: TGTGCCAGCAGGACAGCTACCGCCGGGGAGCTGTTTTTT
CDR3 protein: CASRTATAGELFF

D gene: TRBD1
V gene: TRBV7-6
clone size: few
CDR3 length: 21
J gene: TRBJ2-1
CDR3 DNA: TGTGCCAGCAGCCACCCTACTAGGGACAGGGATTCTGTTAACTCCTACAATGAGCAGTTCTTC
CDR3 protein: CASSHPTRDRDSVNSYNEQFF

D gene: TRBD2
V gene: TRBV28
clone size: -
CDR3 length: 16
J gene: TRBJ2-7
CDR3 DNA: TGTGCCAGCATCGGAGCGGGAGCGACCTCTAGGTACGAGCAGTACTTC
CDR3 protein: CASIGAGATSRYEQYF

D gene: -
V gene: TRBV16
clone size: -
CDR3 length: 14
J gene: TRBJ2-7
CDR3 DNA: TGTGCCAGCAGCCCAAATTCTGACAGCCACGAGCAGTACTTC
CDR3 protein: CASSPNSDSHEQYF

D gene: -
V gene: TRBV4-2
clone size: -
CDR3 length: 13
J gene: TRBJ1-1
CDR3 DNA: TGTGCCAGCAGCCAAGATGAGTCGGGGGAAGCTTTCTTT
CDR3 protein: CASSQDESGEAFF

D gene: -
V gene: TRBV5-6
clone size: -
CDR3 length: 13
J gene: TRBJ2-1
CDR3 DNA: TGTGCCAGCAGCGCGGACACTTACAATGAGCAGTTCTTC
CDR3 protein: CASSADTYNEQFF

D gene: TRBD2
V gene: TRBV18
clone size: few
CDR3 length: 17
J gene: TRBJ2-7
CDR3 DNA: TGTGCCAGCTCACCCGGGACTAGCGGGAGTAATCCTAGCGAGCAGTACTTC
CDR3 protein: CASSPGTSGSNPSEQYF

D gene: -
V gene: TRBV28
clone size: -
CDR3 length: 15
J gene: TRBJ2-5
CDR3 DNA: TGTGCCAGCAAGCTTGCGGGCCTGACTGGAGAGACCCAGTACTTC
CDR3 protein: CASKLAGLTGETQYF

D gene: TRBD1
V gene: TRBV15
clone size: -
CDR3 length: 18
J gene: TRBJ2-3
CDR3 DNA: TGTGCCACCAGCAGAACCTCCTTACAGGGGTCGGGCACAGATACGCAGTATTTT
CDR3 protein: CATSRTSLQGSGTDTQYF

D gene: -
V gene: TRBV2
clone size: -
CDR3 length: 14
J gene: TRBJ1-3
CDR3 DNA: TGTGCCAGTAACGCAGGCTCCTCTGGAAACACCATATATTTT
CDR3 protein: CASNAGSSGNTIYF